A single sample gave rise to the 3 T cell receptor beta chains below, sequenced in a study of early T cells in non-severe SARS-CoV-2 infection (dated by TCRdb to the early 2020s). The receptor library was made with 5' RACE. The run used a NextSeq 500. TCRdb trimmed the raw reads at Q25, called clones with MiXCR and kept productive beta chains. A single entry per CDR3 protein holds the most common genes and DNA from its merged rows. The sample table contains roughly 86,000 distinct CDR3 sequences; only one count was recorded for 5.5% to 7.5% of them. Of the sample, roughly 8% is held by the ten largest clones. Sequences were obtained from whole blood. The receptors originated from an adult who was a healthcare worker with PCR-confirmed SARS-CoV-2 infection or an uninfected control (not recorded which).

This clonotype was recorded at least ten times. This rearrangement joins TRBV20-1 to TRBJ1-5, with a possible D match to TRBD1 (5 bases). V was shortened by 0 bases and J by 4 bases, with 16 bases between the two germline ends. The CDR3 spans 16 residues. Germline V lookup: CDR1 DFQATT, CDR2 SNEGSKA (reference sequence). The CDR3 loop reads CSARDPREGDNQPQHF. As DNA, the CDR3 is TGCAGTGCTAGAGATCCGAGGGAAGGGGATAATCAGCCCCAGCATTTT.

V and J are TRBV7-8 and TRBJ2-2; D gene ambiguous. The CDR3 loop spans 16 amino acids. The V and J ends lost 4 bases and 0 bases respectively, with 12 bases between them. Germline V gene sequence: CDR1 SGHVS, CDR2 FQNEAQ. The CDR3 DNA reads as TGTGCCAGCAGCTCGTCGGTTCCCGCGAACACCGGGGAGCTGTTTTTT. This encodes CASSSSVPANTGELFF.

This clonotype has just a few counts. J is TRBJ2-4 and V is TRBV15; possible D gene TRBD1, 7 bases. Germline loops: CDR1 LNHNV, CDR2 YYDKDF (reference sequence). The CDR3 loop spans 15 amino acids. Trimming stripped 3 bases from V and 6 bases from J, with 15 bases between. CDR3 protein: CATSRVTGRSNIQYF. For the CDR3, the DNA is TGTGCCACCAGCAGGGTGACAGGGAGGTCAAACATTCAGTACTTC.